This TCR beta chain is drawn from a study of T cell responses to AZD1222 COVID-19 vaccine. Using immunoSEQ multiplex PCR, the repertoire was profiled, and TCRdb retains in-frame clones only, with some absent. The table has roughly 110,000 clones, 80% to 95% seen once; the top ten hold roughly 8%. V was clipped by 2 bases and J by 4 bases, with 18 bases between them. This CDR3 has 17 amino acids. Germline CDR1 reads MNHNS; CDR2 reads SASEGT. As concerns this clone: Antigen specificity is unknown.

Points from the study as a whole: Receipt of two AZD1222 doses was followed by a rise in Spike-specific TCR breadth and depth. Reports say nearly half of spike-specific TCRs go after unmutated variant regions.

The source was peripheral blood, collected 28 days after the second AZD1222 dose. The chain uses TRBV6-1 and TRBJ1-5, with D perhaps TRBD1 (5 bases). This clonotype was obtained from an adult who received the AZD1222 COVID-19 vaccine. The CDR3 region has the DNA TGTGCCAGCAGTGAAATGTTCGGGGCACAGAGTAATCAGCCCCAGCATTTT. It is translated as CASSEMFGAQSNQPQHF.